This TCR beta chain was captured by sequencing in a study of OX40 agonist ivuxolimab in advanced cancers. Study-level information: All patients had ivuxolimab intravenously every 2 weeks at 0.01 to 10 mg/kg. Among those treated, three patients had partial responses, one with hepatocellular carcinoma and two with cutaneous melanoma.

Sequenced by immunoSEQ multiplex PCR; TCRdb stores in-frame clones only, minus some. The table shows 45,000 to 55,000 clones, with approximately 84% occurring only once. Germline CDR1 SQVTM, CDR2 ANQGSEA. Trimming took 3 bases from V and 2 from J, leaving 16 bases between them. This CDR3 contains 15 residues. V and J are TRBV29-1 and TRBJ1-1; a possible D gene is TRBD1 (5 bases). The sequence was obtained from an adult with an advanced solid tumor such as melanoma, head and neck, liver or kidney cancer. The sequencing here drew on CD4+ or CD8+ T cells sorted from blood, taken in a trial of the OX40 agonist ivuxolimab. The CDR3 DNA follows: TGCAGCGTTGAGGTTTGGGGGAAGAGAAACACTGAAGCTTTCTTT. Protein product: CSVEVWGKRNTEAFF. Full variable domain (remainder filled in from reference TRBV29-1 and TRBJ1-1): SAVISQKPSRDICQRGTSLTIQCQVDSQVTMMFWYRQQPGQSLTLIATANQGSEATYESGFVIDKFPISRPNLTFSTLTVSNMSPEDSSIYLCSVEVWGKRNTEAFFGQGTRLTVV.